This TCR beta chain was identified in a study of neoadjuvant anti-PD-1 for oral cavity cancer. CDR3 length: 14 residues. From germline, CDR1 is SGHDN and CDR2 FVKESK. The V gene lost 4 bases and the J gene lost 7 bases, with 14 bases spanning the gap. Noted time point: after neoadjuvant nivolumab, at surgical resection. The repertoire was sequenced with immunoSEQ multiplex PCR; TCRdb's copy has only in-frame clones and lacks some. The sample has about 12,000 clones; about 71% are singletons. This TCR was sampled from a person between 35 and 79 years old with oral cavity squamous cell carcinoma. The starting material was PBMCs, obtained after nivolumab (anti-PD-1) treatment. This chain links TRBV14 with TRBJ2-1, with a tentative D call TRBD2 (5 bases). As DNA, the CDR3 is TGTGCCAGCAGCCGTCGCCGGGATACAAATGAGCAGTTCTTC. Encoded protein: CASSRRRDTNEQFF.